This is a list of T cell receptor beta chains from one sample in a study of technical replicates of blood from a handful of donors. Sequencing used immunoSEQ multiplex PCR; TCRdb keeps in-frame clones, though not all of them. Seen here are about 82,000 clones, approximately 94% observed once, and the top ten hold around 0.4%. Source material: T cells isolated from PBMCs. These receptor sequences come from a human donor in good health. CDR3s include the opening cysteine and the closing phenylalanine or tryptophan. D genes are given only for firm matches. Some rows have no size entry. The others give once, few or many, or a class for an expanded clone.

TGTGCCAGCAGCTTGGCCGGAGGGCTCGTAGGTCAGCCCCAGCATTTT	CASSLAGGLVGQPQHF	16	TRBJ1-5	NA	TRBV5-6	NA
TGTGCCAGTAGTATTGCTGGGGCCGGCTACACCTTC	CASSIAGAGYTF	12	TRBJ1-2	NA	TRBV19	few
TGTGCCAGCAGTTACGCTACCCTAATGAACACTGAAGCTTTCTTT	CASSYATLMNTEAFF	15	TRBJ1-1	NA	TRBV6-5	NA
TGTGCCAGTAGTATACTCGACAGAAAAGAGACCCAGTACTTC	CASSILDRKETQYF	14	TRBJ2-5	NA	TRBV19	NA
TGTGCCAGCAGCTTGGGGCAGTCTGGGGTCTATGGCTACACCTTC	CASSLGQSGVYGYTF	15	TRBJ1-2	NA	TRBV7-2	once
TGTGCCAGCAGTGAAACGGGTCTGGCTAACTATGGCTACACCTTC	CASSETGLANYGYTF	15	TRBJ1-2	NA	TRBV2	NA
TGTGCCAGCAGCGTTGATAGCGACTACAATGAGCAGTTCTTC	CASSVDSDYNEQFF	14	TRBJ2-1	NA	TRBV9	NA
TGTGCCTGGAGTAAGGGACAGGGGGCGGATGAGCAGTTCTTC	CAWSKGQGADEQFF	14	TRBJ2-1	TRBD1	TRBV30	NA
TGTGCCAGCAGTTACTCCACTAGCGGTCATGGTGAGCAGTTCTTC	CASSYSTSGHGEQFF	15	TRBJ2-1	TRBD2	TRBV6-5	NA
TGTGCCAGCTCACAAGGACTAGCGCGCTACTCCTACAATGAGCAGTTCTTC	CASSQGLARYSYNEQFF	17	TRBJ2-1	TRBD2	TRBV18	NA
TGTGCCAGCACCCCTGGGAGCGGGAGGTACTACAATGAGCAGTTCTTC	CASTPGSGRYYNEQFF	16	TRBJ2-1	TRBD2	TRBV7-9	NA
TGTGCCAGCACACAGGGGGCGCGCGATGAGCAGTTCTTC	CASTQGARDEQFF	13	TRBJ2-1	TRBD1	TRBV25-1	NA
TGCGCCAGCAGTCATGAGAGGGAGGGACTTAGGTCCAATCAGCCCCAGCATTTT	CASSHEREGLRSNQPQHF	18	TRBJ1-5	NA	TRBV23-1	NA
TGTGCCAGCAGAAGCGGACAGTCCCTTTACGAGCAGTACTTC	CASRSGQSLYEQYF	14	TRBJ2-7	NA	TRBV21-1	NA
TGTGCCAGCAGTTTAACTCAGGGTAGTTCCTACAATGAGCAGTTCTTC	CASSLTQGSSYNEQFF	16	TRBJ2-1	NA	TRBV28	NA
TGTGCCAGCGGACAGGGTTTAGGGCAGCCCCAGCATTTT	CASGQGLGQPQHF	13	TRBJ1-5	TRBD1	TRBV9	NA
TGCGCCAGCAGTGAGTCGGGAGGGGGCCAAGAGACCCAGTACTTC	CASSESGGGQETQYF	15	TRBJ2-5	NA	TRBV10-2	NA
TGTGCCAGCAGCTTAGTCCGGACAGGGAACACTGAAGCTTTCTTT	CASSLVRTGNTEAFF	15	TRBJ1-1	TRBD1	TRBV11-2	NA
TGTGCCAGCAGCTTGGCCGGGAGTCTCCCCTCTGGAAACACCATATATTTT	CASSLAGSLPSGNTIYF	17	TRBJ1-3	NA	TRBV5-6	NA
TGTGCCAGCAGCTTTACAGCCAGGGGCTACGAGCAGTACTTC	CASSFTARGYEQYF	14	TRBJ2-7	NA	TRBV11-2	NA
TGTGCCACCAGCTTAGTAGCGGAATCCTACGAGCAGTACTTC	CATSLVAESYEQYF	14	TRBJ2-7	NA	TRBV15	NA
TGTGCCAGCAGTGGACTCCCTCAAAACCCCTCCTACGAGCAGTACTTC	CASSGLPQNPSYEQYF	16	TRBJ2-7	NA	TRBV7-3	NA
TGTGCCAGCACTAGCGGCTACGAGCAGTTCTTC	CASTSGYEQFF	11	TRBJ2-1	TRBD2	TRBV13	NA
TGTGCCAGCAGTTACCCTACGGAGGTTTTGGAAGCTTTCTTT	CASSYPTEVLEAFF	14	TRBJ1-1	NA	TRBV6-6	NA
TGTGCCAGCAGCCTGAGGGGACTAGCGGGATACGAGCAGTACTTC	CASSLRGLAGYEQYF	15	TRBJ2-7	TRBD2	TRBV9	once
TGTGCCAGCAGGCCCCCTAATCTACCCCAGCATTTT	CASRPPNLPQHF	12	TRBJ1-5	NA	TRBV28	NA
TGTGCCATCATCGGGACAGTCAACGAGCAGTACTTC	CAIIGTVNEQYF	12	TRBJ2-7	TRBD1	TRBV10-3	NA